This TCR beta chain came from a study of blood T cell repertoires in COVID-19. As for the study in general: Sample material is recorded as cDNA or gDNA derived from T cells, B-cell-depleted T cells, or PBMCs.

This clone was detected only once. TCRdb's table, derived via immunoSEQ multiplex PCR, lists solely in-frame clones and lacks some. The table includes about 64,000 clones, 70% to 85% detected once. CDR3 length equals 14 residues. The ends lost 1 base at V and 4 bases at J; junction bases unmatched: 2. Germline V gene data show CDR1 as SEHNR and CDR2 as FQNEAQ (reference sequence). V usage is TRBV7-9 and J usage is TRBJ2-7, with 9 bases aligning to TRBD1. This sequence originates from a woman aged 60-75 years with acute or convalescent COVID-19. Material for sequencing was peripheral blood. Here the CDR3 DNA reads TGTGCCAGCAGCTTAGTACAGGGGGCGTACGAGCAGTACTTC. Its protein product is CASSLVQGAYEQYF.